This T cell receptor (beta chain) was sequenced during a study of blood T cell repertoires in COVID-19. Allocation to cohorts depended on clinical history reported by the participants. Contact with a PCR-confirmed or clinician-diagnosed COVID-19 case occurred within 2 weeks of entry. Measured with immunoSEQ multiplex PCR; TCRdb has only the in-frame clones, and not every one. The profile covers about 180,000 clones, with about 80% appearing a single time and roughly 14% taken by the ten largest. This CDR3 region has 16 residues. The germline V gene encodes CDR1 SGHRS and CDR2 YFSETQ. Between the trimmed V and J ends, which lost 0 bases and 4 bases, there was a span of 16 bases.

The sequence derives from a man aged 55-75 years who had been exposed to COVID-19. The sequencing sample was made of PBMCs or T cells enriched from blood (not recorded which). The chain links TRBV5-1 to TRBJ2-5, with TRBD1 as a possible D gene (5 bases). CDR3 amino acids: CASSLGGQGGLETQYF. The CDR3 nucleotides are TGCGCCAGCAGCTTGGGAGGTCAGGGCGGTTTAGAGACCCAGTACTTC.